The 3 T cell receptor beta chains reported below all come from one sample, sequenced in a study of blood T cell repertoires in COVID-19. Clones were read by immunoSEQ multiplex PCR, and TCRdb kept only the in-frame ones, dropping some. The sample consists of about 240,000 clones, roughly 89% of them appearing once. The material sequenced was PBMCs or T cells enriched from blood (not recorded which). Receptors originate from a woman aged 25 to 39 who had recovered from COVID-19.

The rearrangement links TRBV30 to TRBJ2-1, with no clear D. The CDR3 loop spans 11 amino acids. Germline loops: CDR1 GTSNPN, CDR2 SVGIG (reference sequence). V was clipped by 0 bases and J by 15 bases, with 12 bases between them. The CDR3 DNA is TGTGCCTGGAGTGTGGGCCAAGCCCGGTTCTTC. Translating gives CAWSVGQARFF.

V usage is TRBV28 and J usage is TRBJ1-5, with D possibly being TRBD1 (5 bases). Germline loops: CDR1 MDHEN, CDR2 SYDVKM. The V end was cut by 7 bases, the J end by 2 bases, with 15 bases between. The CDR3 covers 15 residues. The DNA for the CDR3 is TGTGCCAGCAAAGTACAGGTTGGCGGCAATCAGCCCCAGCATTTT. Protein sequence: CASKVQVGGNQPQHF.

The chain is built from TRBV19 and TRBJ2-5; 12 nucleotides agree with TRBD1. Trimming cost V 5 bases and J 5 bases; bases outside gene matches: 9. This CDR3 has 16 amino acids. The V gene's germline CDR1 is LNHDA and CDR2 SQIVND (reference sequence). This CDR3 is CASSVEGQGALETQYF. The CDR3 DNA sequence: TGTGCCAGTAGTGTGGAGGGACAGGGGGCCTTGGAGACCCAGTACTTC.